This T cell receptor beta chain was recorded in a study of cytomegalovirus exposure and HLA in healthy donors. TCRdb keeps only in-frame clones here, not all; method: immunoSEQ multiplex PCR. The profile covers over 80,000 clones, with 85% appearing a single time and roughly 22% taken by the ten largest. Turning to this clone: The antigen is undetermined.

Findings and limits, study-wide: The study found most TCR sequences rare, yet found some public TCRs in many donors. Listed as cytomegalovirus-associated were over 150 TCR beta chains.

The V gene end was trimmed by 2 bases and the J gene end by 2 bases; junction bases not matched to a gene: 1. Germline V gives CDR1 KGHSH, CDR2 LQKENI. This CDR3 is 15 amino acids long. The sample consisted of PBMCs. The receptor was derived from a man younger than 35 in good health and CMV-seropositive. V is TRBV18 and J is TRBJ2-5; 11 bases are a match to TRBD2. The CDR3 sequence is CASSPVAGGQETQYF. In nucleotides, the CDR3 is TGTGCCAGCTCACCAGTAGCGGGAGGGCAAGAGACCCAGTACTTC.